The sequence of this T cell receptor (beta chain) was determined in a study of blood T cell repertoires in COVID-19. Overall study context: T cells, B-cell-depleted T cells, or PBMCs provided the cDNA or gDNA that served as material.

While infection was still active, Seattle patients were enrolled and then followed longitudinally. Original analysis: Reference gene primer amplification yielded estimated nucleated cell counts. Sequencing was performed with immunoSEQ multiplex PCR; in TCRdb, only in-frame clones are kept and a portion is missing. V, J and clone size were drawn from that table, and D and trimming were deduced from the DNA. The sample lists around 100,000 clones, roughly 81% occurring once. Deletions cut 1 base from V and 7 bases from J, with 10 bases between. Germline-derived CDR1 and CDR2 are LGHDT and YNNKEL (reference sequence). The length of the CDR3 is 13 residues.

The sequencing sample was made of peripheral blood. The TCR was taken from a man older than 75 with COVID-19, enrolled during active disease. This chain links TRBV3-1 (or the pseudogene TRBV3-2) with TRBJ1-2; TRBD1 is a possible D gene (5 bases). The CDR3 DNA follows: TGTGCCAGCAGCCAAGGGCCCAGGGTTGGCTACACCTTC. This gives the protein CASSQGPRVGYTF.